A selection of T cell receptor beta chains follows, all from one sample in a study of blood T cell repertoires in COVID-19. Libraries were prepared by immunoSEQ multiplex PCR; TCRdb keeps only in-frame clonotypes and omits some of them. The data show more than 65,000 clones, with about four fifths seen just once and around 30% held by the top ten. Sequencing used peripheral blood. These receptors all stem from a woman aged 80 or over with active or convalescent COVID-19. CDR3s include the opening cysteine and the closing phenylalanine or tryptophan. A D gene is named only where the DNA matches it firmly. Expanded clones are given a class, and other clones once, few, many or no size at all.

TRBJ2-6 TRBD1 TRBV10-3 NA CATDRGPPISGANVLTF TGTGCCACCGACAGGGGGCCTCCGATCTCTGGGGCCAACGTCCTGACTTTC
TRBJ2-7 NA TRBV11-2 NA CASSRVHSYEQYF TGTGCCAGCAGCCGGGTTCACTCCTACGAGCAGTACTTC
TRBJ1-5 TRBD1 TRBV18 NA CASSRGQGKGSNQPQHF TGTGCCAGCTCACGGGGACAGGGGAAGGGCAGCAATCAGCCCCAGCATTTT
TRBJ2-7 TRBD2 TRBV30 NA CAWSVRGLAAATSEQYF TGTGCCTGGAGTGTACGAGGACTAGCGGCGGCCACTAGCGAGCAGTACTTC
TRBJ2-7 NA TRBV7-2 NA CASSWRSEQYF TGTGCCAGCAGCTGGCGGAGCGAGCAGTACTTC
TRBJ2-3 NA TRBV11-3 NA CASSFRVGDTQYF TGTGCCAGCAGCTTCAGGGTGGGAGATACGCAGTATTTT
TRBJ1-2 NA TRBV3-1/TRBV3-2 NA CASSQDRNYGYTF TGTGCCAGCAGCCAAGACAGAAACTATGGCTACACCTTC
TRBJ1-1 NA TRBV3-1/TRBV3-2 NA CASSALPGGQAFF TGTGCCAGCAGCGCCCTCCCGGGGGGGCAAGCTTTCTTT
TRBJ1-6 NA TRBV7-8 NA CASSLTAVDSPLHF TGTGCCAGCAGTTTAACAGCAGTAGATTCACCCCTCCACTTT
TRBJ1-2 NA TRBV19 NA CASSIGTAAPGYTF TGTGCCAGTAGTATAGGGACGGCAGCGCCGGGGTACACCTTC
TRBJ1-5 TRBD1 TRBV30 NA CAWSASRGKPQHF TGTGCCTGGAGTGCCTCCAGGGGGAAGCCCCAGCATTTT
TRBJ2-3 NA TRBV11-2 once CASSLGEDTQYF TGTGCCAGCAGCTTAGGTGAGGATACGCAGTATTTT
TRBJ1-2 NA TRBV5-1 NA CASSPGQWTNYGYTF TGCGCCAGCAGCCCGGGTCAGTGGACTAACTATGGCTACACCTTC
TRBJ2-3 TRBD2 TRBV2 NA CASSGTSGGGNTQYF TGTGCCAGCAGCGGGACTAGCGGGGGGGGGAATACGCAGTATTTT
TRBJ1-2 TRBD1 TRBV12-3/TRBV12-4 few CASRPTGVYGYTF TGTGCCAGCAGACCGACAGGGGTCTATGGCTACACCTTC
TRBJ2-5 TRBD2 TRBV28 NA CASSYSSGDYGDQYF TGTGCCAGCAGCTATTCTAGCGGGGACTATGGGGACCAGTACTTC
TRBJ2-3 NA TRBV28 NA CASSPRGSGQYF TGTGCCAGCAGTCCGCGGGGCTCAGGACAGTATTTT
TRBJ1-2 NA TRBV29-1 few CSVERGPYGYTF TGCAGCGTTGAACGGGGTCCCTATGGCTACACCTTC
TRBJ2-3 NA TRBV6-5 NA CASATNTDTQYF TGTGCCAGCGCGACAAACACAGATACGCAGTATTTT
TRBJ1-4 TRBD1 TRBV19 NA CASSIPRDSHEKLFF TGTGCCAGTAGTATTCCCCGGGACAGCCATGAAAAACTGTTTTTT
TRBJ2-5 NA TRBV19 NA CASSMLSPRVETQYF TGTGCCAGTAGTATGCTCTCTCCCCGGGTAGAGACCCAGTACTTC
TRBJ2-1 TRBD2 TRBV6-1 few CASSETGGAEYNEQFF TGTGCCAGCAGTGAGACCGGGGGGGCAGAGTACAATGAGCAGTTCTTC
TRBJ2-1 TRBD1 TRBV11-3 NA CASSAGTEFNEQFF TGTGCCAGCAGCGCCGGGACAGAGTTCAATGAGCAGTTCTTC
TRBJ1-6 TRBD1 TRBV19 NA CASSTTGTGILRSNSPLHF TGTGCCAGTAGTACGACCGGGACAGGCATTCTCCGGTCAAATTCACCCCTCCACTTT
TRBJ1-2 NA TRBV30 NA CAWSVISPYGYTF TGTGCCTGGAGTGTAATTTCCCCGTATGGCTACACCTTC
TRBJ2-2 NA TRBV20-1 few CSASPGVNTGELFF TGCAGTGCTAGTCCAGGGGTTAACACCGGGGAGCTGTTTTTT
TRBJ2-2 TRBD1 TRBV5-4 NA CASSLNRQGAGTGELFF TGTGCCAGCAGCTTGAACCGACAGGGGGCAGGCACCGGGGAGCTGTTTTTT
TRBJ1-1 NA TRBV5-1 few CASSPGGTEAFF TGCGCCAGCAGCCCCGGGGGCACTGAAGCTTTCTTT
TRBJ2-6 TRBD1 TRBV4-3 NA CASSQEGQGSGANVLTF TGCGCCAGCAGCCAAGAGGGACAGGGGTCTGGGGCCAACGTCCTGACTTTC
TRBJ1-2 TRBD1 TRBV6-2/TRBV6-3 NA CASSWVPGQVQISYGYTF TGTGCCAGCAGTTGGGTACCGGGACAGGTTCAGATATCCTATGGCTACACCTTC
TRBJ2-3 TRBD2 TRBV5-1 NA CASVGKRGTSVADTQYF TGCGCCAGCGTGGGCAAAAGGGGGACTAGCGTGGCAGATACGCAGTATTTT
TRBJ2-7 TRBD1 TRBV7-2 NA CASSTRQGLGEQYF TGTGCCAGCAGCACAAGACAGGGTCTGGGTGAGCAGTACTTC
TRBJ1-6 TRBD1 TRBV5-1 NA CASSSGGRDSPLHF TGCGCCAGCAGCTCAGGGGGTCGCGATTCACCCCTCCACTTT
TRBJ1-1 NA TRBV10-3 NA CAISARTDNTEAFF TGTGCCATCAGTGCTAGGACAGATAACACTGAAGCTTTCTTT
TRBJ1-2 TRBD1 TRBV5-1 NA CASSLGQGNGYTF TGCGCCAGCAGCTTGGGACAGGGGAATGGCTACACCTTC
TRBJ2-7 TRBD2 TRBV5-1 few CASSLTTGGPLSYEQYF TGCGCCAGCAGCCTAACCACGGGGGGGCCCTTGTCCTACGAGCAGTACTTC
TRBJ1-5 NA TRBV5-5 NA CASSLGGGNQPQHF TGTGCCAGCAGCTTGGGGGGGGGCAATCAGCCCCAGCATTTT
TRBJ2-3 NA TRBV4-2 NA CASSHEGGAGSTDTQYF TGTGCCAGCAGCCACGAGGGGGGAGCGGGGAGCACAGATACGCAGTATTTT
TRBJ1-2 NA TRBV16 once CASSQSGQGGYTF TGTGCCAGCAGCCAATCGGGGCAGGGCGGCTACACCTTC
TRBJ2-3 NA TRBV5-4 NA CASSSSTGFGDTQYF TGTGCCAGCAGTTCGAGCACAGGGTTTGGAGATACGCAGTATTTT
TRBJ1-5 NA TRBV28 NA CASSLEIGGWQPQHF TGTGCCAGCAGCCTCGAGATCGGAGGTTGGCAGCCCCAGCATTTT
TRBJ2-1 NA TRBV7-2 NA CASISSRGGNEQFF TGTGCCAGCATCTCCTCCCGAGGGGGCAATGAGCAGTTCTTC
TRBJ1-3 TRBD1 TRBV7-2 few CASSLTGPGNTIYF TGTGCCAGCAGCTTGACAGGGCCCGGAAACACCATATATTTT
TRBJ1-2 TRBD1 TRBV12-3/TRBV12-4 NA CASSLTGDYGYTF TGTGCCAGCAGTTTAACAGGGGACTATGGCTACACCTTC
TRBJ2-5 TRBD2 TRBV14 NA CASSQSGGTQYF TGTGCCAGCAGCCAGAGCGGGGGGACCCAGTACTTC
TRBJ2-5 NA TRBV6-5 NA CASSYSRQETQYF TGTGCCAGCAGTTACTCTAGACAAGAGACCCAGTACTTC
TRBJ1-1 NA TRBV6-6 once CASSYSTKAFF TGTGCCAGCAGTTACTCCACAAAAGCTTTCTTT
TRBJ1-2 NA TRBV6-5 NA CASRLQGDYGYTF TGTGCCAGCAGATTACAGGGTGACTATGGCTACACCTTC
TRBJ2-3 TRBD2 TRBV24-1 once CATSDSGGLVDTQYF TGTGCCACCAGTGATTCGGGGGGGCTGGTGGATACGCAGTATTTT
TRBJ1-4 NA TRBV13 NA CASSPGPGGEKLFF TGTGCCAGCAGCCCCGGGCCGGGGGGTGAAAAACTGTTTTTT
TRBJ2-1 TRBD2 TRBV3-1/TRBV3-2 NA CASSRGLAGTQGNEQFF TGTGCCAGCAGCCGCGGACTAGCGGGAACCCAGGGCAATGAGCAGTTCTTC
TRBJ1-4 NA TRBV29-1 NA CSVGRGEKLFF TGCAGCGTTGGTAGAGGTGAAAAACTGTTTTTT
TRBJ1-2 NA TRBV19 NA CASNRNQGYYGYTF TGTGCCAGTAATCGCAATCAGGGGTACTATGGCTACACCTTC
TRBJ1-4 TRBD1 TRBV5-1 once CASSGSGTEDEKLFF TGCGCCAGCAGCGGCTCCGGGACAGAAGATGAAAAACTGTTTTTT
TRBJ1-2 TRBD1 TRBV6-5 NA CASRRTGADYGYTF TGTGCCAGCAGACGGACAGGGGCCGACTATGGCTACACCTTC
TRBJ1-1 NA TRBV7-8 NA CASSLFGLNTEAFF TGTGCCAGCAGCTTATTTGGGCTGAACACTGAAGCTTTCTTT
TRBJ1-5 TRBD1 TRBV19 NA CASSMTGTGGGQPQHF TGTGCCAGTAGTATGACCGGGACAGGGGGCGGTCAGCCCCAGCATTTT
TRBJ2-2 TRBD2 TRBV5-1 few CASSSVAGANTGELFF TGCGCCAGCAGCTCCGTAGCGGGCGCGAACACCGGGGAGCTGTTTTTT
TRBJ1-6 NA TRBV3-1/TRBV3-2 NA CASSALAGVNSPLHF TGTGCCAGCAGCGCTCTAGCGGGGGTTAATTCACCCCTCCACTTT